A selection of T cell receptor beta chains follows, all from one sample in a study of early T cells in non-severe SARS-CoV-2 infection. TCRdb used MiXCR to reprocess the 5' RACE reads, holding one entry per CDR3 protein. The table shows 55,000 or so distinct CDR3 sequences, with approximately 6.7% occurring only once. Sequenced: whole blood. These receptor sequences come from an adult who was a healthcare worker with PCR-confirmed SARS-CoV-2 infection or an uninfected control (not recorded which). Each CDR3 is given with its conserved first and last residue. D genes are given only for firm matches. The size entry is marked missing in some rows and otherwise reads once, few, many or a size class.

J gene: TRBJ1-5; V gene: TRBV20-1; clone size: many; D gene: -; CDR3 protein: CSARVGSNQPQHF; CDR3 DNA: TGCAGTGCTAGAGTCGGCAGCAATCAGCCCCAGCATTTT
J gene: TRBJ1-5; V gene: TRBV6-2/TRBV6-3; clone size: many; D gene: -; CDR3 protein: CASSYPPGALGQPQHF; CDR3 DNA: TGTGCCAGCAGTTACCCTCCGGGGGCCTTAGGTCAGCCCCAGCATTTT
J gene: TRBJ1-1; V gene: TRBV5-1; clone size: few; D gene: -; CDR3 protein: CASSLSQGPGGTEAFF; CDR3 DNA: TGCGCCAGCAGCTTAAGTCAGGGACCTGGAGGCACTGAAGCTTTCTTT
J gene: TRBJ2-5; V gene: TRBV20-1; clone size: few; D gene: -; CDR3 protein: CSARAGNSRETQYF; CDR3 DNA: TGCAGTGCTAGAGCAGGAAACTCCCGAGAGACCCAGTACTTC
J gene: TRBJ2-3; V gene: TRBV6-6; clone size: many; D gene: -; CDR3 protein: CASSGQDTQYF; CDR3 DNA: TGTGCCAGTTCTGGACAGGATACGCAGTATTTT
J gene: TRBJ2-5; V gene: TRBV6-6; clone size: many; D gene: -; CDR3 protein: CASSLPWVKGETQYF; CDR3 DNA: TGTGCCAGCAGTTTACCTTGGGTCAAAGGGGAGACCCAGTACTTC
J gene: TRBJ2-3; V gene: TRBV2; clone size: few; D gene: TRBD1; CDR3 protein: CASRVDRGKTDTQYF; CDR3 DNA: TGTGCCAGCAGGGTGGACAGGGGAAAAACAGATACGCAGTATTTT
J gene: TRBJ2-7; V gene: TRBV12-3/TRBV12-4; clone size: -; D gene: -; CDR3 protein: CASSFYRYEQYF; CDR3 DNA: TGTGCCAGCAGTTTTTACCGCTACGAGCAGTACTTC
J gene: TRBJ2-7; V gene: TRBV12-3/TRBV12-4; clone size: many; D gene: -; CDR3 protein: CASSLMGHGPSYEQYF; CDR3 DNA: TGTGCCAGCAGTTTAATGGGACACGGCCCTTCCTACGAGCAGTACTTC
J gene: TRBJ2-3; V gene: TRBV12-3/TRBV12-4; clone size: many; D gene: -; CDR3 protein: CASSLAGPDTQYF; CDR3 DNA: TGTGCCAGCAGTTTAGCGGGACCAGATACGCAGTATTTT
J gene: TRBJ2-1; V gene: TRBV5-1; clone size: many; D gene: -; CDR3 protein: CASSLGWGTDYNEQFF; CDR3 DNA: TGCGCCAGCAGCTTAGGTTGGGGGACGGACTACAATGAGCAGTTCTTC
J gene: TRBJ2-7; V gene: TRBV11-2; clone size: many; D gene: -; CDR3 protein: CASSLVGGTVHEQYF; CDR3 DNA: TGTGCCAGCAGCTTAGTTGGGGGAACGGTCCACGAGCAGTACTTC
J gene: TRBJ2-3; V gene: TRBV7-2; clone size: many; D gene: -; CDR3 protein: CASSLAWGQTDTQYF; CDR3 DNA: TGTGCCAGCAGCTTAGCGTGGGGCCAGACAGATACGCAGTATTTT
J gene: TRBJ2-3; V gene: TRBV19; clone size: many; D gene: TRBD2; CDR3 protein: CASSSTSGGPRTDTQYF; CDR3 DNA: TGTGCCAGTAGTTCGACTAGCGGGGGACCTCGCACAGATACGCAGTATTTT
J gene: TRBJ2-7; V gene: TRBV30; clone size: -; D gene: -; CDR3 protein: CAWTGTSYEQYF; CDR3 DNA: TGTGCCTGGACAGGAACAAGTTACGAGCAGTACTTC
J gene: TRBJ1-3; V gene: TRBV20-1; clone size: many; D gene: -; CDR3 protein: CSARPPTTSTGNTIYF; CDR3 DNA: TGCAGTGCTAGACCCCCGACGACAAGTACTGGAAACACCATATATTTT
J gene: TRBJ1-2; V gene: TRBV12-2; clone size: many; D gene: -; CDR3 protein: CASRLRCTGGRCGYTF; CDR3 DNA: TGTGCAAGTCGCTTAAGATGCACAGGGGGGAGGTGTGGCTACACCTTC
J gene: TRBJ2-2; V gene: TRBV11-2; clone size: many; D gene: -; CDR3 protein: CASSFVQGLATGELFF; CDR3 DNA: TGTGCCAGCAGCTTCGTTCAGGGATTAGCCACCGGGGAGCTGTTTTTT
J gene: TRBJ2-1; V gene: TRBV11-2; clone size: many; D gene: TRBD1; CDR3 protein: CASSSLDRRAGNEQFF; CDR3 DNA: TGTGCCAGCAGCTCCCTGGACAGGCGTGCGGGTAATGAGCAGTTCTTC
J gene: TRBJ2-1; V gene: TRBV11-2; clone size: many; D gene: -; CDR3 protein: CASSLRTNSYNEQFF; CDR3 DNA: TGTGCCAGCAGCTTAAGGACTAACTCCTACAATGAGCAGTTCTTC
J gene: TRBJ2-1; V gene: TRBV7-2; clone size: few; D gene: -; CDR3 protein: CASSPRVGARNNEQFF; CDR3 DNA: TGTGCCAGCAGCCCCCGGGTGGGGGCTCGTAACAATGAGCAGTTCTTC
J gene: TRBJ2-7; V gene: TRBV5-6; clone size: many; D gene: -; CDR3 protein: CASSLAARRDGYEQYF; CDR3 DNA: TGTGCCAGCAGCTTGGCCGCCAGGCGGGATGGATACGAGCAGTACTTC
J gene: TRBJ2-7; V gene: TRBV11-2; clone size: -; D gene: TRBD2; CDR3 protein: CASSLAGLAKGEQYF; CDR3 DNA: TGTGCCAGCAGCTTAGCCGGACTAGCGAAAGGGGAGCAGTACTTC